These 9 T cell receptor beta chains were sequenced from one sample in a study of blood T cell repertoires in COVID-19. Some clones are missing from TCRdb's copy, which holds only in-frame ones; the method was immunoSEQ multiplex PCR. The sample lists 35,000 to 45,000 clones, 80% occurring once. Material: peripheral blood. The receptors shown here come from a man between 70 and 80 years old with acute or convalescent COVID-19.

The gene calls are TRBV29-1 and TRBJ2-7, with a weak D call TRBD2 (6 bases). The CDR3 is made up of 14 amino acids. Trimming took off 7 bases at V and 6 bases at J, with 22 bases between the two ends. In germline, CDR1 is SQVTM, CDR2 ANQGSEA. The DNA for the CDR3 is TGCAGCGCCGCCTCAAATAGCGGAACCTCCGAGCAGTACTTC. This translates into CSAASNSGTSEQYF.

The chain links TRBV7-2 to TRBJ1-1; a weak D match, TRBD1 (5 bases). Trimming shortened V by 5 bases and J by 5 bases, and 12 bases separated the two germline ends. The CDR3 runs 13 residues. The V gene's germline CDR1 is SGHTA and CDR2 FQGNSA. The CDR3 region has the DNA TGTGCCAGCAGCCGACAGAGGTGGACTGAAGCTTTCTTT. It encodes CASSRQRWTEAFF.

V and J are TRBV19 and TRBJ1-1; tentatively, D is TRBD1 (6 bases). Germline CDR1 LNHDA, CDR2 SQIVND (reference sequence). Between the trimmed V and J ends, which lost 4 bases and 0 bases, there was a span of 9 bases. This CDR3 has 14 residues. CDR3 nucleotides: TGTGCCAGTAGTACAGGGGCCTTGAACACTGAAGCTTTCTTT. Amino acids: CASSTGALNTEAFF. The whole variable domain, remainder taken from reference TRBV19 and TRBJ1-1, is DGGITQSPKYLFRKEGQNVTLSCEQNLNHDAMYWYRQDPGQGLRLIYYSQIVNDFQKGDIAEGYSVSREKKESFPLTVTSAQKNPTAFYLCASSTGALNTEAFFGQGTRLTVV.

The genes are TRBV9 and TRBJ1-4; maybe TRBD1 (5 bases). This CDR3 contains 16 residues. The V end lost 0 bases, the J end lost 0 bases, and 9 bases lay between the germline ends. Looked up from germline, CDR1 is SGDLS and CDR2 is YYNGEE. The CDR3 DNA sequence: TGTGCCAGCAGCGTAGGCGGGGGAGCAACTAATGAAAAACTGTTTTTT. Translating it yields CASSVGGGATNEKLFF.

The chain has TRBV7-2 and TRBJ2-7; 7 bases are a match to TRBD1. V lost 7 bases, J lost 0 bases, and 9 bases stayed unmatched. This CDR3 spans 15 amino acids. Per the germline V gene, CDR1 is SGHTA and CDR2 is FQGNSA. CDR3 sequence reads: CASTFTGASSYEQYF. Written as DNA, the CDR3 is TGTGCCAGCACCTTTACAGGGGCGAGCTCCTACGAGCAGTACTTC.

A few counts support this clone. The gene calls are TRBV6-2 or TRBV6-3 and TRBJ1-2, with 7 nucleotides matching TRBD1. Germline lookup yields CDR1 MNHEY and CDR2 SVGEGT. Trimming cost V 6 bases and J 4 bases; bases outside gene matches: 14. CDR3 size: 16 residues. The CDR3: CASSRISGTEAYGYTF. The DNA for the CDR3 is TGTGCCAGCAGCCGAATCTCCGGGACAGAAGCCTATGGCTACACCTTC.

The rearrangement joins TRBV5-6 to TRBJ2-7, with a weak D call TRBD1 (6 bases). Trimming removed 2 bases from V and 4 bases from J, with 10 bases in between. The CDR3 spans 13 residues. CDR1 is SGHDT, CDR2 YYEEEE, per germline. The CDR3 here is CASSFQGSYEQYF. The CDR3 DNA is TGTGCCAGCAGCTTCCAGGGGAGTTACGAGCAGTACTTC.

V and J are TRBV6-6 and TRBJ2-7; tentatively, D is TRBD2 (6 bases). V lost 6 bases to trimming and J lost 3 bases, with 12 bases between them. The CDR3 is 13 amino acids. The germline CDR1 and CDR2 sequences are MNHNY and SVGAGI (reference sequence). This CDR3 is CASSPGGDYEQYF. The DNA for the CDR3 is TGTGCCAGCAGCCCAGGAGGGGACTACGAGCAGTACTTC.

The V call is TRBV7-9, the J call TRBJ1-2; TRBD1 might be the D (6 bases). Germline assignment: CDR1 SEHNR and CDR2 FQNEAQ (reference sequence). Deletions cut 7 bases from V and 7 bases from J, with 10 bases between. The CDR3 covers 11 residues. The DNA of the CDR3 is TGTGCCAGCACCTCAGGGGCTGGCTACACCTTC. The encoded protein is CASTSGAGYTF.